This record looks at one T cell receptor beta chain sequence and its context. The method was immunoSEQ multiplex PCR; TCRdb's version includes in-frame clones alone and lacks a portion of them. The sample holds over 100,000 clones, more than 80% seen once. These data are taken from a study of control samples from healthy donors and cancer patients. V was clipped by 0 bases and J by 2 bases, with 8 bases between them. There are 15 residues in the CDR3. Germline-derived CDR1 and CDR2 are MNHNS and SASEGT. The sample taken for sequencing was blood. This TCR came from a man aged 35 to 55 in good health. V gene TRBV6-1 combines with J gene TRBJ1-3; a weak D match, TRBD1 (6 bases). The DNA for the CDR3 is TGTGCCAGCAGTGAAGCGACAGGACCTGGAAACACCATATATTTT. Encoded protein: CASSEATGPGNTIYF.